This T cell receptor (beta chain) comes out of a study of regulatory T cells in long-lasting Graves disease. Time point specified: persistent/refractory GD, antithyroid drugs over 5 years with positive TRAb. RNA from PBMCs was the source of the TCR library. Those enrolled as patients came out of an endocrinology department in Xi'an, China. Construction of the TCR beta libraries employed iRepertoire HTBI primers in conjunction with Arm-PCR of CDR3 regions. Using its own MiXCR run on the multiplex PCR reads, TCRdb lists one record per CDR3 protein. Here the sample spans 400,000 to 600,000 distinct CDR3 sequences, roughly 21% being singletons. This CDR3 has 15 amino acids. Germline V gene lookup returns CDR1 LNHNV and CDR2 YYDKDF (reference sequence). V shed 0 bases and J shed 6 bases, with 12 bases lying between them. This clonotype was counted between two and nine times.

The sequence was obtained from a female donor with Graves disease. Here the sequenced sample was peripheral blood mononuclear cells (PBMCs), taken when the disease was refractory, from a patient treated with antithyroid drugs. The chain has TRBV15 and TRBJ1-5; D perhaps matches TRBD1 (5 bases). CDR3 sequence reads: CATSRDYGGGQPQHF. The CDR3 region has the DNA TGTGCCACCAGCAGAGATTATGGCGGGGGTCAGCCCCAGCATTTT.